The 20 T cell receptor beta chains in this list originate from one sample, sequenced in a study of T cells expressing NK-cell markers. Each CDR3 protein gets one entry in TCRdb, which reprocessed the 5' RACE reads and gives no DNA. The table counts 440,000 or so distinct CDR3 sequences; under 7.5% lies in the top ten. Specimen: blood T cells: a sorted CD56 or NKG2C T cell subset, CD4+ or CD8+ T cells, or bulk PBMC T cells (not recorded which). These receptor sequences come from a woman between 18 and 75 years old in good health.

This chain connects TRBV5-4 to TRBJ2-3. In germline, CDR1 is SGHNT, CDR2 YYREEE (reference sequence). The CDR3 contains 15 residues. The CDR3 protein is CASSSLRSSGDTQYF.

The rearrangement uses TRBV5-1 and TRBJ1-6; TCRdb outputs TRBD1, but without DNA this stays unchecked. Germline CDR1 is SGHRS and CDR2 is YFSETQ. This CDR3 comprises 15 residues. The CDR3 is CASSGGTGSNSPLHF.

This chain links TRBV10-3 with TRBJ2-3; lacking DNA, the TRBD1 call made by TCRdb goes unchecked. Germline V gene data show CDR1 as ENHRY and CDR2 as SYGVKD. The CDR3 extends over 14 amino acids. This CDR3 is CAISVGVGTDTQYF.

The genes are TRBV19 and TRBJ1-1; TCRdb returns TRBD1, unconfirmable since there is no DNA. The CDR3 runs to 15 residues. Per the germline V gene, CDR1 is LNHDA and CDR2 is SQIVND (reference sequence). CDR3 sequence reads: CASSVQGASNLGAFF.

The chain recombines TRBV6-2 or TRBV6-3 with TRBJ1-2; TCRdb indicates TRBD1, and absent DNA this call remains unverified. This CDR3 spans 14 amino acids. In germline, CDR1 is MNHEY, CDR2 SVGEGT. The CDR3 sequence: CASRRDIINYGYTF.

CDR3 sequence reads: CASSLGTKGDTEAFF. This chain uses TRBV11-2 with TRBJ1-1. This CDR3 is 15 amino acids long. CDR1 and CDR2 (germline): SGHAT, FQNNGV. Full variable domain (rest looked up from reference TRBV11-2 and TRBJ1-1): EAGVAQSPRYKIIEKRQSVAFWCNPISGHATLYWYQQILGQGPKLLIQFQNNGVVDDSQLPKDRFSAERLKGVDSTLKIQPAKLEDSAVYLCASSLGTKGDTEAFFGQGTRLTVV.

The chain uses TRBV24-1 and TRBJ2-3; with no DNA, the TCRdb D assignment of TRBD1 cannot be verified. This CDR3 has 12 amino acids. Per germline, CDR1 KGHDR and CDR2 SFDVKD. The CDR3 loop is CATSDWANTQYF.

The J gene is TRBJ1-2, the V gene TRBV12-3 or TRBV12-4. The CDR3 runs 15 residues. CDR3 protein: CASSSTQRGTYGYTF.

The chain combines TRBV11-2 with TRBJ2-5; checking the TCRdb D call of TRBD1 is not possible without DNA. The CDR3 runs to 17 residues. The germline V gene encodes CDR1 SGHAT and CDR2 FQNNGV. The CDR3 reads CASSSWDDRAGRETQYF.

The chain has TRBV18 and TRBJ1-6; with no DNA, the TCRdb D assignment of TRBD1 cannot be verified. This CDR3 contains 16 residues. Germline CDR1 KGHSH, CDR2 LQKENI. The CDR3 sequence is CASSPSPGTGGSPLHF.

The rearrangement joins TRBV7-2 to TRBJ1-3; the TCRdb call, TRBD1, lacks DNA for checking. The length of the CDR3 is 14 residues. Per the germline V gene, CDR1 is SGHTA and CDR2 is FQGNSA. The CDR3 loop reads CASNSQGGGNTIYF.

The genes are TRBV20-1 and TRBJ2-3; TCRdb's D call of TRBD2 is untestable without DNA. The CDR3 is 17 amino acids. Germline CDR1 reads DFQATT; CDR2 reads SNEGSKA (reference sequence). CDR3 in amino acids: CSANPSTSGSRTDTQYF.

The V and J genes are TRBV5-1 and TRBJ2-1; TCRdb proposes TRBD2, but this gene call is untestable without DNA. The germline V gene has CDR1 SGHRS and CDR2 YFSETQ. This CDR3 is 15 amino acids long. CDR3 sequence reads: CASRREGPSYNEQFF. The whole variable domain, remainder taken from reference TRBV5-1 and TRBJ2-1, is KAGVTQTPRYLIKTRGQQVTLSCSPISGHRSVSWYQQTPGQGLQFLFEYFSETQRNKGNFPGRFSGRQFSNSRSEMNVSTLELGDSALYLCASRREGPSYNEQFFGPGTRLTVL.

The CDR3 region is CASSQRPTGDYGYTF. V is TRBV4-1 and J is TRBJ1-2; TCRdb calls TRBD1, which cannot be checked without DNA. The germline CDR1 and CDR2 sequences are MGHRA and YSYEKL. The CDR3 loop spans 15 amino acids.

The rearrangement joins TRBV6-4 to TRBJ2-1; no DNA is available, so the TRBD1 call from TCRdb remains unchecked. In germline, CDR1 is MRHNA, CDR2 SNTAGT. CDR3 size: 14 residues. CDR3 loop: CASSGDSSYNEQFF.

Here the CDR3 reads CASLTSGTHEQYF. This chain joins TRBV6-1 and TRBJ2-7; absent DNA, TCRdb's TRBD2 call cannot be checked. The CDR3 has 13 residues. The germline CDR1 and CDR2 sequences are MNHNS and SASEGT.

The CDR3 sequence is CATYPAGVTGELFF. The chain couples TRBV15 to TRBJ2-2; TCRdb's D gene call, TRBD2, goes unchecked for lack of DNA. The CDR3 extends over 14 amino acids. In germline, CDR1 is LNHNV, CDR2 YYDKDF (reference sequence).

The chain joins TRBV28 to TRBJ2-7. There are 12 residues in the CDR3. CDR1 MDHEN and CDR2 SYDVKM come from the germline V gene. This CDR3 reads CATYGESYEQYF.

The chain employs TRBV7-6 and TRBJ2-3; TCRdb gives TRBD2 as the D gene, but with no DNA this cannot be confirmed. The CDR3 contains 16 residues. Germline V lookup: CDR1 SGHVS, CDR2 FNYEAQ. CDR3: CASSPGLAEHTDTQYF.

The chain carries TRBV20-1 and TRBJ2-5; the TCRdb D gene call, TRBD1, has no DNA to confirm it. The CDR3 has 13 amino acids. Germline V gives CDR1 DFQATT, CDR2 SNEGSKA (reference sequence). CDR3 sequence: CSATAGPRWTQYF.